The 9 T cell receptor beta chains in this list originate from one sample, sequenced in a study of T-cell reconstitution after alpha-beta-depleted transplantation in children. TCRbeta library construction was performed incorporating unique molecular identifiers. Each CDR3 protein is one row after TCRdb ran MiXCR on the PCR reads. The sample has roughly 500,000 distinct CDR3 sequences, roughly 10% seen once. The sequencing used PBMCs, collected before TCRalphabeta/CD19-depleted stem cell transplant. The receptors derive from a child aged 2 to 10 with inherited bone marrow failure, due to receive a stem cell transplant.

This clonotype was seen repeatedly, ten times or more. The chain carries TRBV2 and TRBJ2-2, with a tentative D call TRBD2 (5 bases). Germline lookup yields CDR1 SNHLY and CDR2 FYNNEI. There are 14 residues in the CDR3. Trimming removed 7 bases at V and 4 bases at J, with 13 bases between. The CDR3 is CASTPLASTGELFF. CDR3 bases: TGTGCCAGCACCCCTCTAGCCTCCACCGGGGAGCTGTTTTTT.

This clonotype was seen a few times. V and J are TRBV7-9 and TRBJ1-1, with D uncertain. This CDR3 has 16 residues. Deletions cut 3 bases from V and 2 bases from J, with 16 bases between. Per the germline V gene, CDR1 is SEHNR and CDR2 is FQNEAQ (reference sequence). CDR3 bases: TGTGCCAGCAGCTTTGGGCAGGTAAATGACAACACTGAAGCTTTCTTT. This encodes CASSFGQVNDNTEAFF.

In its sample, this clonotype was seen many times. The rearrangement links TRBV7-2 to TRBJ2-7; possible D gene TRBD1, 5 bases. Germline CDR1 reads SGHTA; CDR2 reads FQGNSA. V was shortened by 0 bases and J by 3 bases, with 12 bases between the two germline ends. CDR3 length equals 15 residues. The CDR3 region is CASSLAGDSYYEQYF. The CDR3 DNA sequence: TGTGCCAGCAGCTTAGCGGGCGACAGTTACTACGAGCAGTACTTC.

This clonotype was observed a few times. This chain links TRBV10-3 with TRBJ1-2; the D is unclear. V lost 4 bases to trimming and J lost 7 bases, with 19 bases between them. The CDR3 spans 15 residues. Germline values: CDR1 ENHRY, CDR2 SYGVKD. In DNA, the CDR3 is TGTGCCATCAGTGTTAACAGAGGGTATCTTTTTGGCTACACCTTC. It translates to CAISVNRGYLFGYTF.

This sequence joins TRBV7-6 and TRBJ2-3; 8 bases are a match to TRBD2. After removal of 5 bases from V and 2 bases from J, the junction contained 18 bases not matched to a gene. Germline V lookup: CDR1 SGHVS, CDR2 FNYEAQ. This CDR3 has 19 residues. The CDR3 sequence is CASSAYILAASGSTDTQYF. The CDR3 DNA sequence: TGTGCCAGCAGCGCATACATCCTGGCGGCTAGCGGGTCCACAGATACGCAGTATTTT.

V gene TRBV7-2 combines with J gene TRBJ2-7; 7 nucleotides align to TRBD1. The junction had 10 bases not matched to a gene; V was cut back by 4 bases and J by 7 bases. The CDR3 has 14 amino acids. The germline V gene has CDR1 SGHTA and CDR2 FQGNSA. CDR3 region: CASSSRTGREEQYF. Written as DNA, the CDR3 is TGTGCCAGCAGCTCCAGGACAGGCAGGGAAGAGCAGTACTTC.

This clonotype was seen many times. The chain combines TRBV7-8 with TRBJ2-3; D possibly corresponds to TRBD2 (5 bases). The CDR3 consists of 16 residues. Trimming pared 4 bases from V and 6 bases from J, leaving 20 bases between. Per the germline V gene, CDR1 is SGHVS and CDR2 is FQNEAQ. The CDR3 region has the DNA TGTGCCAGCAGCTCCTCCCTCGTGGGAGTTACTGATACGCAGTATTTT. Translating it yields CASSSSLVGVTDTQYF. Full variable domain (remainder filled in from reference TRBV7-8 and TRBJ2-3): GAGVSQSPRYKVAKRGQDVALRCDPISGHVSLFWYQQALGQGPEFLTYFQNEAQLDKSGLPSDRFFAERPEGSVSTLKIQRTQQEDSAVYLCASSSSLVGVTDTQYFGPGTRLTVL.

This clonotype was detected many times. The DNA for the CDR3 is TGTGCCAGCAGCTCCCCTCAGGGGGCCTTAATGAATGAGCAGTTCTTC. It translates to CASSSPQGALMNEQFF. The V call is TRBV7-2, the J call TRBJ2-1; 8 bases agree with TRBD1. The CDR3 sequence is 16 residues long. Germline loops: CDR1 SGHTA, CDR2 FQGNSA. V lost 4 bases to trimming and J lost 7 bases; unmatched junction nucleotides: 12.

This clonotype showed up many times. CDR3 loop: CSVAGTSGTFEQFF. The CDR3 nucleotides are TGCAGCGTTGCGGGGACTAGCGGGACCTTTGAGCAGTTCTTC. The chain uses TRBV29-1 and TRBJ2-1, with 13 bases lining up with TRBD2. Germline values: CDR1 SQVTM, CDR2 ANQGSEA. The ends lost 4 bases at V and 9 bases at J; junction bases unmatched: 6. The CDR3 spans 14 residues.